The 5 T cell receptor beta chains presented below share a single source sample, sequenced in a study of beta chain features in type 1 diabetes. Isolated RNA was reverse transcribed in full, so expressed TCRB transcripts were sequenced. Measured with immunoSEQ multiplex PCR; TCRdb has only the in-frame clones, and not every one. The table lists around 200,000 clones, about 13% of them singletons. Material: central memory CD4+ T cells from blood. Source of these receptors: a young woman in good health.

The V and J genes are TRBV12-2 and TRBJ2-1; the D call in the table, TRBD2, was not verified against the DNA. TRBV12-2 counts as a pseudogene. The CDR3 length is 17 residues. CDR3: CASRLRLAGEARNEQFF. CDR3 DNA: TGTGCAAGTCGCTTAAGGCTAGCGGGAGAAGCTCGCAATGAGCAGTTCTTC.

The chain links TRBV4-1 to TRBJ2-1; 9 positions match TRBD2. The CDR3 sequence is 16 residues long. Unmatched junction bases numbered 6, after V lost 4 bases and J lost 2 bases. Germline V gene lookup returns CDR1 MGHRA and CDR2 YSYEKL. DNA for the CDR3: TGCGCCAGCAGCCTCATAGCGGGAGAACCCTACAATGAGCAGTTCTTC. The encoded protein is CASSLIAGEPYNEQFF.

The V call is TRBV15, the J call TRBJ2-1; no reliable D call. Looked up from germline, CDR1 is LNHNV and CDR2 is YYDKDF (reference sequence). The CDR3 contains 14 residues. The germline V and J ends were trimmed by 3 bases and 5 bases, with 11 bases remaining between them. Here the CDR3 reads CATSRSSAHNEQFF. The CDR3 coding sequence is TGTGCCACCAGCAGGTCGAGCGCCCACAATGAGCAGTTCTTC.

The genes are TRBV15 and TRBJ1-1; 7 bases are a match to TRBD1. V lost 8 bases, J lost 1 base, and 4 bases stayed unmatched. Germline V gene data show CDR1 as LNHNV and CDR2 as YYDKDF (reference sequence). The CDR3 is 13 residues long. The CDR3 sequence: CATRQGENTEAFF. The CDR3 bases are TGTGCCACCCGCCAGGGGGAGAACACTGAAGCTTTCTTT.

The chain is built from TRBV7-2 and TRBJ1-2; D gene uncertain. Germline assignment: CDR1 SGHTA and CDR2 FQGNSA. The length of the CDR3 is 17 residues. V was cut by 1 base and J by 8 bases, with 23 bases left in between. CDR3 region: CASSLEVWSTLRLGYTF. In DNA, the CDR3 is TGTGCCAGCAGCTTAGAGGTCTGGTCGACTCTTCGGTTGGGCTACACCTTC.